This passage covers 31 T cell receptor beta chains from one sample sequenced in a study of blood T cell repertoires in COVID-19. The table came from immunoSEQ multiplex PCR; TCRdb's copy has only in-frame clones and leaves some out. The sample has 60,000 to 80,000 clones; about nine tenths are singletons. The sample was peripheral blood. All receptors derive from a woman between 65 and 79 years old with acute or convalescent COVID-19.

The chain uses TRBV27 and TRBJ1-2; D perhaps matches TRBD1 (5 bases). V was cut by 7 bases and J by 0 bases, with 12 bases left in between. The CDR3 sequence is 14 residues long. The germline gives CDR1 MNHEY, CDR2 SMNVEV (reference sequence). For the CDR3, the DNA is TGTGCCAGCACCCCTACAGGAGCTAACTATGGCTACACCTTC. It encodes CASTPTGANYGYTF.

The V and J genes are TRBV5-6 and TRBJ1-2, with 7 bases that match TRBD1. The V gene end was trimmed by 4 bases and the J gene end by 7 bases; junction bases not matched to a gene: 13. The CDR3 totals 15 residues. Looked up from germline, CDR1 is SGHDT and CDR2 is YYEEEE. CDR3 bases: TGTGCCAGCAGCCCTATAACAAGACAGGGTGGTGGCTACACCTTC. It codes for CASSPITRQGGGYTF.

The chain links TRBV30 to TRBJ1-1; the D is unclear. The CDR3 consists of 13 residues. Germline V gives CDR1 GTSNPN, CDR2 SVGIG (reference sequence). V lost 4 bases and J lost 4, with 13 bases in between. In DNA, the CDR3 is TGTGCCTGGAACCAGCGGGGAGGCACTGAAGCTTTCTTT. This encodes CAWNQRGGTEAFF.

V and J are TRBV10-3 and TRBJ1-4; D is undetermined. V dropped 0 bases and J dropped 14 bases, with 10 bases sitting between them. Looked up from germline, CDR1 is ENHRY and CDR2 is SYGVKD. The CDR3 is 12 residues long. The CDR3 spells CAISESPGYLFF. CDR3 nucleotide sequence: TGTGCCATCAGTGAGTCCCCGGGATACCTGTTTTTT.

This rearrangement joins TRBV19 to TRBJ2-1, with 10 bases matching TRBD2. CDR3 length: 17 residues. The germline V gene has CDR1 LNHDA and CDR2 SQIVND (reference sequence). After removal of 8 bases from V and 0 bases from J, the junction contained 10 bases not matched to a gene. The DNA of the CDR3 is TGTGCCAGTGGCAAGGGGACTAGCGTTAGCTCCTACAATGAGCAGTTCTTC. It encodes CASGKGTSVSSYNEQFF.

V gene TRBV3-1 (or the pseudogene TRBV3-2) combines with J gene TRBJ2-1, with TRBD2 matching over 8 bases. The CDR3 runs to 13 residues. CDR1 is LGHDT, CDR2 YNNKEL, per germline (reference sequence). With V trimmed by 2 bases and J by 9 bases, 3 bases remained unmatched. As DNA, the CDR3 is TGTGCCAGCAGCCAAAAACGGGGGGGTGAGCAGTTCTTC. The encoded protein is CASSQKRGGEQFF.

DNA of the CDR3: TGCGCCAGCAGCTTGGGTAGCGGGAGATCCTACAATGAGCAGTTCTTC. Encoded protein: CASSLGSGRSYNEQFF. The chain carries TRBV5-1 and TRBJ2-1; 9 bases are a match to TRBD2. From germline, CDR1 is SGHRS and CDR2 YFSETQ. The CDR3 sequence is 16 residues long. After removal of 0 bases from V and 1 base from J, the junction contained 2 bases not matched to a gene.

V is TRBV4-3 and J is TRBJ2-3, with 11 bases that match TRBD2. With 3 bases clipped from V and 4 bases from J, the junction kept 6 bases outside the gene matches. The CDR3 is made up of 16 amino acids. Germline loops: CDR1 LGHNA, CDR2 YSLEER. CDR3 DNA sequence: TGCGCCAGCAGCCATGCCGGGACTAGCGGCTCAGATACGCAGTATTTT. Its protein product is CASSHAGTSGSDTQYF.

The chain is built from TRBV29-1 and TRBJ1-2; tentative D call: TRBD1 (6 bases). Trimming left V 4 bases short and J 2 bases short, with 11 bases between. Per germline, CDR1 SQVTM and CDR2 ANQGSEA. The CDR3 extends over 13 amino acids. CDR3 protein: CSVGTGRNYGYTF. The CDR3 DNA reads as TGCAGCGTTGGAACAGGGCGCAACTATGGCTACACCTTC.

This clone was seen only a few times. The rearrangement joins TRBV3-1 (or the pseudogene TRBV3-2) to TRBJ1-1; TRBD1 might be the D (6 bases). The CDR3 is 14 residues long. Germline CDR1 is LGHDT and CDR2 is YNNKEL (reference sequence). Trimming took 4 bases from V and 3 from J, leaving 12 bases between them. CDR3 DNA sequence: TGTGCCAGCAGCCGAACACAGGGTGACACTGAAGCTTTCTTT. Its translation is CASSRTQGDTEAFF.

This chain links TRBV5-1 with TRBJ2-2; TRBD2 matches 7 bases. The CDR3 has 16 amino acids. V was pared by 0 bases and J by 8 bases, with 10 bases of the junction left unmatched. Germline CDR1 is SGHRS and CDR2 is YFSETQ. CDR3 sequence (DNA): TGCGCCAGCAGCTTGGCCTCAGCCGGGAGGAATGGGGAGCTGTTTTTT. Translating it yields CASSLASAGRNGELFF.

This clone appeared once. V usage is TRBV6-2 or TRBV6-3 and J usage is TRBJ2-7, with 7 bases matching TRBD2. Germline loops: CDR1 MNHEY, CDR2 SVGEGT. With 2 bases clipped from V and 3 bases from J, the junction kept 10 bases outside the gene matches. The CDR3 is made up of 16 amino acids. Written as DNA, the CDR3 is TGTGCCAGCAGTTACACGGGAGGAGGGAGAGACTACGAGCAGTACTTC. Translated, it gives CASSYTGGGRDYEQYF.

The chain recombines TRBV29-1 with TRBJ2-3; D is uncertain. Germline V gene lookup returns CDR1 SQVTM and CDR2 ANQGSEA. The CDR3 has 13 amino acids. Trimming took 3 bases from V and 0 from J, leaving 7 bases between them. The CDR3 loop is CSVDWQSTDTQYF. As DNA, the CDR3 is TGCAGCGTTGATTGGCAGAGCACAGATACGCAGTATTTT.

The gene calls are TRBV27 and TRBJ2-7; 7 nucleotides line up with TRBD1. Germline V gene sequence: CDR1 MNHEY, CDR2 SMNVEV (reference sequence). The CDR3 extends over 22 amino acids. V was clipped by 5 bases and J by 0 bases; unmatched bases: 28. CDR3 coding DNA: TGTGCCAGCAGTACAATAGCCCCCTCGACAGGGAAAATTCAAATACACTCCTACGAGCAGTACTTC. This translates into CASSTIAPSTGKIQIHSYEQYF.

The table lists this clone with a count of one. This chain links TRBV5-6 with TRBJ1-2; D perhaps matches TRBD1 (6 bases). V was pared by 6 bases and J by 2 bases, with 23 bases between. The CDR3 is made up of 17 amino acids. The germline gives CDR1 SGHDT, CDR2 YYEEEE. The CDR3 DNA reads TGTGCCAGCATCCGTTTGGGATCCGGGGGGCGGAACTATGGCTACACCTTC. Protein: CASIRLGSGGRNYGYTF. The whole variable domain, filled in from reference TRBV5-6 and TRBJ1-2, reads DAGVTQSPTHLIKTRGQQVTLRCSPKSGHDTVSWYQQALGQGPQFIFQYYEEEERQRGNFPDRFSGHQFPNYSSELNVNALLLGDSALYLCASIRLGSGGRNYGYTFGSGTRLTVV.

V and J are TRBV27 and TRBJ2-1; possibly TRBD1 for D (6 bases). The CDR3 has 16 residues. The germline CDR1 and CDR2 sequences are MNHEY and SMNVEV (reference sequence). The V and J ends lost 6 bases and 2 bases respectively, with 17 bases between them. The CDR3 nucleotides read TGTGCCAGCAGCCGCCCCCCCGGGACAACCTACAATGAGCAGTTCTTC. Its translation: CASSRPPGTTYNEQFF.

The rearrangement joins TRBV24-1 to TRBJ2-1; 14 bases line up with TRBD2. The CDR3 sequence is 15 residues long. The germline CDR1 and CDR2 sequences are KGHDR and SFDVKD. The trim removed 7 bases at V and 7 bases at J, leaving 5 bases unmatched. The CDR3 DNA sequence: TGTGCCACCAGCCTGACTAGCGGGAGGGCAAATGAGCAGTTCTTC. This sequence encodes CATSLTSGRANEQFF.

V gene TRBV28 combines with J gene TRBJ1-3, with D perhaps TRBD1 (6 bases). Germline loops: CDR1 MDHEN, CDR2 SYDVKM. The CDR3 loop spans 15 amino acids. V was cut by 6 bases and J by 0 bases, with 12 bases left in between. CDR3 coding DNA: TGTGCCAGCAGCGCCTGGGACAACTCTGGAAACACCATATATTTT. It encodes CASSAWDNSGNTIYF.

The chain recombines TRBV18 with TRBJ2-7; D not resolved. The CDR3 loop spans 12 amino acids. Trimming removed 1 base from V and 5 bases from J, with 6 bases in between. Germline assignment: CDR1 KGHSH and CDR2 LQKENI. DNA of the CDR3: TGTGCCAGCTCACCACAGCATGACGAGCAGTACTTC. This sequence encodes CASSPQHDEQYF.

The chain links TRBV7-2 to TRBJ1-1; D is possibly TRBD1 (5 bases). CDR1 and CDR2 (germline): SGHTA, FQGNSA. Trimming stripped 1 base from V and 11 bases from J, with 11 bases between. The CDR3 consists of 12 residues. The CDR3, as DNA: TGTGCCAGCAGCTTAGTCGGGGGAGGTGCTTTCTTT. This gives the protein CASSLVGGGAFF.

The CDR3 region is CASSHAGGVNQPQHF. CDR3 coding DNA: TGTGCCAGCAGCCATGCAGGGGGTGTCAATCAGCCCCAGCATTTT. The chain uses TRBV3-1 (or the pseudogene TRBV3-2) and TRBJ1-5; 7 bases are shared with TRBD1. This CDR3 region has 15 residues. Losses at the gene ends were 3 bases for V and 3 bases for J; bases not matched to a gene: 5. The germline V gene encodes CDR1 LGHDT and CDR2 YNNKEL (reference sequence).

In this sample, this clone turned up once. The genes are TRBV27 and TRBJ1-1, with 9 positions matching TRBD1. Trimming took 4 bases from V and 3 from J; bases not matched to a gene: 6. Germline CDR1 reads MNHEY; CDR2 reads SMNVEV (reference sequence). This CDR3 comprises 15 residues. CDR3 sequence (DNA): TGTGCCAGCAGTTCCGGGACAGGGTCACACACTGAAGCTTTCTTT. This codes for CASSSGTGSHTEAFF.

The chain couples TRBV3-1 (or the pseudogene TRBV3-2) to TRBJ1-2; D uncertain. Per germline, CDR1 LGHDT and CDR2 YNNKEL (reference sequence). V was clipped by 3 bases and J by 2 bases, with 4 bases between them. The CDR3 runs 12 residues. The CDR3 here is CASSQSNYGYTF. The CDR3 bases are TGTGCCAGCAGCCAGTCAAACTATGGCTACACCTTC.

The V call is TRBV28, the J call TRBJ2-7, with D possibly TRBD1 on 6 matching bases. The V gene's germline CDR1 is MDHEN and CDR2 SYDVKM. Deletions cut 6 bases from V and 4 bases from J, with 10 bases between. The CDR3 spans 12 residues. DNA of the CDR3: TGTGCCAGCAGGGACAGAGGGTACGAGCAGTACTTC. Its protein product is CASRDRGYEQYF.

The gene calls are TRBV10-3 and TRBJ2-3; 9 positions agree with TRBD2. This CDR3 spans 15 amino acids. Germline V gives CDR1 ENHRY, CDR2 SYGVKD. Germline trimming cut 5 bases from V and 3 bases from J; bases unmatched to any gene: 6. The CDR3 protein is CAISPGLALTDTQYF. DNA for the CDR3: TGTGCCATCAGTCCGGGACTAGCCTTAACAGATACGCAGTATTTT.

CDR3 coding DNA: TGTGCCTGGTTTCTTGGACAACCGAACACCGGGGAGCTGTTTTTT. Translation gives CAWFLGQPNTGELFF. The genes are TRBV30 and TRBJ2-2; tentatively, D is TRBD1 (5 bases). Trimming took off 5 bases at V and 0 bases at J, with 13 bases between the two ends. Germline V gene lookup returns CDR1 GTSNPN and CDR2 SVGIG (reference sequence). This CDR3 has 15 amino acids.

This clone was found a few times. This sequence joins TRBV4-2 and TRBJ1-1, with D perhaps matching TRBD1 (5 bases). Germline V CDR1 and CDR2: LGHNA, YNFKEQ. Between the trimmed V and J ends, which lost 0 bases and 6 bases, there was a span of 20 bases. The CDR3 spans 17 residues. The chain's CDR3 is CASSQDHRGTSSSEAFF. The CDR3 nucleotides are TGTGCCAGCAGCCAAGATCACCGGGGGACGAGCAGCTCTGAAGCTTTCTTT.

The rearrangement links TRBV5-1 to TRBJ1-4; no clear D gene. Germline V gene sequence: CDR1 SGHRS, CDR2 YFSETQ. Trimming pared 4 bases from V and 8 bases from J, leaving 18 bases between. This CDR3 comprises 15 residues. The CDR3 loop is CASSPVFDRLEKLFF. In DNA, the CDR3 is TGCGCCAGCAGCCCCGTTTTCGATCGGTTGGAAAAACTGTTTTTT.

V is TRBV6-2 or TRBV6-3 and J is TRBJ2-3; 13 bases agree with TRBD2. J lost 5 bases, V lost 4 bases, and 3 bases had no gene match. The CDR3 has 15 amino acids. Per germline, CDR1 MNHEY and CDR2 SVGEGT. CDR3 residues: CASSSRLAGGDTQYF. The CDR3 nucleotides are TGTGCCAGCAGTTCCAGACTAGCGGGAGGAGATACGCAGTATTTT.

The CDR3 DNA sequence: TGTGCCAGCTCACCTCCCCAAGGGAGGACCTACAATGAGCAGTTCTTC. It encodes CASSPPQGRTYNEQFF. The chain employs TRBV18 and TRBJ2-1, with D perhaps TRBD2 (6 bases). V was pared by 3 bases and J by 2 bases, with 14 bases between. The CDR3 loop spans 16 amino acids. Germline-derived CDR1 and CDR2 are KGHSH and LQKENI.

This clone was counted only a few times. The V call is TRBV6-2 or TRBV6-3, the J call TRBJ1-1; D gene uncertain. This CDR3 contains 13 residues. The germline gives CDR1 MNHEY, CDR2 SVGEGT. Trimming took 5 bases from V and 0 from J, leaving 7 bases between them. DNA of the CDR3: TGTGCCAGCAGTCGCCAGTTGAACACTGAAGCTTTCTTT. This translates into CASSRQLNTEAFF.